A selection of T cell receptor beta chains follows, all from one sample in a study of T cell repertoires in cytomegalovirus infection. TCRdb independently ran MiXCR on the reads; one entry per CDR3 protein. The sample yields about a million distinct CDR3 sequences, around 29% seen once. These TCRs' antigens remain unknown. Sample: cultured CD8+ T cells from PBMCs, taken from culture after CMV antigen stimulation. All receptors derive from a human donor in good health (CMV status not recorded). Some clones in this sample may be carry-over from other donors' samples. The CDR3 runs from the conserved cysteine through the conserved F or W. D genes are given only for firm matches. Only part of the rows carry a size: once, few, many, or a class if the clone is expanded.

CDR3aa	CDR3nt	d_gene	len	abundance	j_gene	v_gene
CSAPPGFYGYTF	TGCAGTGCACCCCCGGGTTTCTATGGCTACACCTTC	-	12	-	TRBJ1-2	TRBV20-1
CSALSHGRGPDSPLHF	TGCAGTGCCCTTTCCCATGGACGGGGTCCAGATTCACCCCTCCACTTT	-	16	-	TRBJ1-6	TRBV20-1
CASSLVYRSTDTQYF	TGCGCCAGCAGCTTGGTATACCGGAGCACAGATACGCAGTATTTT	-	15	once	TRBJ2-3	TRBV5-1
CATRAGAGNQPQHF	TGTGCCACCAGGGCAGGGGCGGGCAATCAGCCCCAGCATTTT	-	14	-	TRBJ1-5	TRBV27
CASSPDRMNYGYTF	TGTGCCAGCAGCCCGGACAGGATGAACTATGGCTACACCTTC	TRBD1	14	few	TRBJ1-2	TRBV7-9
CASSPMVNTEAFF	TGTGCCAGCAGCCCAATGGTTAACACTGAAGCTTTCTTT	-	13	-	TRBJ1-1	TRBV11-2
CASSSSDSFWETQYF	TGTGCCAGCAGCTCCTCGGACAGTTTCTGGGAGACCCAGTACTTC	-	15	-	TRBJ2-5	TRBV7-9
CSALTGVYSNQPQHF	TGCAGTGCTCTTACAGGGGTCTATAGCAATCAGCCCCAGCATTTT	TRBD1	15	few	TRBJ1-5	TRBV20-1
CASSLVDRDSYEQYF	TGTGCCAGCAGCTTAGTGGACAGGGACTCCTACGAGCAGTACTTC	TRBD1	15	many	TRBJ2-7	TRBV7-2
CASSVGGALEQFF	TGTGCCAGCAGCGTAGGGGGGGCCTTGGAGCAGTTCTTC	-	13	few	TRBJ2-1	TRBV9
CASSLASSFNEQFF	TGTGCCAGCAGCTTAGCAAGCAGCTTCAATGAGCAGTTCTTC	-	14	few	TRBJ2-1	TRBV7-6
CASSDGLASGYEQYF	TGTGCCAGCAGCGACGGACTAGCGAGTGGGTACGAGCAGTACTTC	TRBD2	15	-	TRBJ2-7	TRBV6-1
CASTGRGEYNEQFF	TGTGCCAGCACGGGTCGGGGTGAATACAATGAGCAGTTCTTC	-	14	-	TRBJ2-1	TRBV27
CASCIGIYTEAFF	TGTGCCAGCTGCATAGGGATATACACTGAAGCTTTCTTT	-	13	few	TRBJ1-1	TRBV6-2/TRBV6-3
CASREENWSSYNEQFF	TGTGCCAGTAGAGAGGAGAATTGGAGCTCCTACAATGAGCAGTTCTTC	-	16	-	TRBJ2-1	TRBV19
CASSSIENPNEQFF	TGTGCCAGCAGCTCAATAGAAAACCCTAATGAGCAGTTCTTC	-	14	-	TRBJ2-1	TRBV7-6
CASSLSLKTSRTTDTQYF	TGTGCCAGTAGTCTCTCCCTTAAGACTAGCCGAACCACAGATACGCAGTATTTT	TRBD2	18	few	TRBJ2-3	TRBV19
CASSYEHVDTQYF	TGTGCCAGCAGTTACGAGCATGTAGATACGCAGTATTTT	-	13	few	TRBJ2-3	TRBV6-6
CASRPPRQGAPLYEQYF	TGTGCCAGCAGACCACCCCGCCAAGGGGCCCCCCTCTACGAGCAGTACTTC	-	17	once	TRBJ2-7	TRBV6-8
CASSLDRGHAKNIQYF	TGTGCCAGCAGCTTAGACAGGGGGCACGCCAAAAACATTCAGTACTTC	TRBD1	16	few	TRBJ2-4	TRBV11-2
CASSGLAGVLAKNIQYF	TGTGCCAGCAGTGGACTAGCCGGGGTTTTAGCCAAAAACATTCAGTACTTC	TRBD2	17	-	TRBJ2-4	TRBV28
CASIDRGRGETQYF	TGTGCCAGCATCGACAGGGGGCGTGGGGAGACCCAGTACTTC	TRBD1	14	few	TRBJ2-5	TRBV7-9
CAGSPRQGVNTGELFF	TGTGCCGGCAGCCCTCGACAGGGAGTGAACACCGGGGAGCTGTTTTTT	TRBD1	16	-	TRBJ2-2	TRBV7-8
CASSKGTANYGYTF	TGTGCCAGTAGTAAAGGGACAGCCAACTATGGCTACACCTTC	TRBD1	14	-	TRBJ1-2	TRBV19
CASDLPDRSSYEQYF	TGTGCCAGCGACTTACCGGACAGGTCCTCCTACGAGCAGTACTTC	TRBD1	15	-	TRBJ2-7	TRBV7-4